The T cell receptor beta chain under discussion was sequenced for a study of T cells in Graves' hyperthyroidism and ophthalmopathy. For this clonotype: What it binds is not known.

The J segment lost 0 bases and the V segment lost 6 bases, leaving 2 bases of the junction unmatched. The CDR3 has 13 amino acids. The V gene's germline CDR1 is SQVTM and CDR2 ANQGSEA. There were TCR beta CDR3 regions amplified from RNA transcripts. TCR CDR3 regions were first amplified by RT-PCR with HTBI primers. From the multiplex PCR reads, TCRdb called clonotypes with MiXCR, one entry per CDR3 protein. The sample lists more than 550,000 distinct CDR3 sequences, about 19% seen once, with 16% in the top ten. Sample collection date corresponds to first hyperthyroidism diagnosis, prior to any ophthalmopathy symptoms. PBMCs were obtained from approximately 10 ml fresh peripheral blood. Study observations and caveats: Ophthalmopathy, as predicted by the model, came a median about seven months after the prediction.

This chain links TRBV29-1 with TRBJ1-3, with 7 bases matching TRBD1. This receptor was identified in a woman aged 50 to 60 with Graves' hyperthyroidism that later progressed to Graves' ophthalmopathy. Input material: blood. The CDR3 nucleotides are TGCAGCGTCGGACAGGCCTCTGGAAACACCATATATTTT. The encoded protein is CSVGQASGNTIYF.